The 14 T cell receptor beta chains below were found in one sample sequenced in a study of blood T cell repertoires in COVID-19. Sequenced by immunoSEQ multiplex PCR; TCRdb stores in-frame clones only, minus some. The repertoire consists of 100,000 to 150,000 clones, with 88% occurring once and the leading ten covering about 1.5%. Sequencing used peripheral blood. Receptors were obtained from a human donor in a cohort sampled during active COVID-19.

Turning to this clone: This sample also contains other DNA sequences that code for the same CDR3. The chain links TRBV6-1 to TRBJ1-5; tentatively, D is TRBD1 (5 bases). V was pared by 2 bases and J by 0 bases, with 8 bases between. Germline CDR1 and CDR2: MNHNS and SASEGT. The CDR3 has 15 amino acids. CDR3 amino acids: CASSERGYSNQPQHF. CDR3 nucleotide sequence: TGTGCCAGCAGTGAAAGGGGCTATAGCAATCAGCCCCAGCATTTT.

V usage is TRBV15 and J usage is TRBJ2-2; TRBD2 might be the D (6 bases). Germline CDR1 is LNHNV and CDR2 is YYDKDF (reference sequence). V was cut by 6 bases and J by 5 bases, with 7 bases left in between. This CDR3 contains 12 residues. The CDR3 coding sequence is TGTGCCACCAGTCGGGGGACCGGGGAGCTGTTTTTT. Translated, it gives CATSRGTGELFF.

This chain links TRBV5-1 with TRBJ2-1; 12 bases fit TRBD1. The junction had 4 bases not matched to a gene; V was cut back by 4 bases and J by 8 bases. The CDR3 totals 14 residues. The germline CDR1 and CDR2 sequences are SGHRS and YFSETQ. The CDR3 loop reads CASSRGTGGYEQFF. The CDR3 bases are TGCGCCAGCAGCCGGGGGACAGGGGGCTATGAGCAGTTCTTC.

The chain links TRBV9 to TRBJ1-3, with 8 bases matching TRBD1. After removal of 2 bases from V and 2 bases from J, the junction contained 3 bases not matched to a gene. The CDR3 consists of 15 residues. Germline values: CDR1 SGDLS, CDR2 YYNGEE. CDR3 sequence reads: CASSVDRVPGNTIYF. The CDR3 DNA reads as TGTGCCAGCAGCGTGGACAGGGTCCCTGGAAACACCATATATTTT.

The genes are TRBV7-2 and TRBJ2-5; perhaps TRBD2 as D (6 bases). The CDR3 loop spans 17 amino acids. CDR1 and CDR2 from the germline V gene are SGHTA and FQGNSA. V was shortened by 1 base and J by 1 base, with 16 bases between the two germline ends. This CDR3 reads CASSLDVGQGGQETQYF. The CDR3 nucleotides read TGTGCCAGCAGCTTAGATGTGGGTCAGGGAGGCCAAGAGACCCAGTACTTC.

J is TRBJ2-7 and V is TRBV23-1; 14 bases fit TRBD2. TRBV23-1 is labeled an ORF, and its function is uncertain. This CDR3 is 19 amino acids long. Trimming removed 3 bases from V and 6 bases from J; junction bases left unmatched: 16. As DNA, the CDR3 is TGCGCCAGCAGTCACTCTGGGACTAGCGGGAGCTCGGAAGGAAGCGAGCAGTACTTC. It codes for CASSHSGTSGSSEGSEQYF.

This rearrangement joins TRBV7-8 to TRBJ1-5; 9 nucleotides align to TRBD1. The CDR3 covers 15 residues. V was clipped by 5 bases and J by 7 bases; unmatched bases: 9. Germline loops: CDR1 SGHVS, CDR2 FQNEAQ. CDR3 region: CASSRGQGPRQPQHF. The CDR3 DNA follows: TGTGCCAGCAGCCGGGGACAGGGTCCTCGACAGCCCCAGCATTTT.

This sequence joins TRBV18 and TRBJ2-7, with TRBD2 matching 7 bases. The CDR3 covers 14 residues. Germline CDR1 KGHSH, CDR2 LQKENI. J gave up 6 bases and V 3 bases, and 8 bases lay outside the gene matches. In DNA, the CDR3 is TGTGCCAGCTCACCCGGACTAGTAGGGCGCGAGCAGTACTTC. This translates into CASSPGLVGREQYF. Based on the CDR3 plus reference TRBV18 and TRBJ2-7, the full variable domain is NAGVMQNPRHLVRRRGQEARLRCSPMKGHSHVYWYRQLPEEGLKFMVYLQKENIIDESGMPKERFSAEFPKEGPSILRIQQVVRGDSAAYFCASSPGLVGREQYFGPGTRLTVT.

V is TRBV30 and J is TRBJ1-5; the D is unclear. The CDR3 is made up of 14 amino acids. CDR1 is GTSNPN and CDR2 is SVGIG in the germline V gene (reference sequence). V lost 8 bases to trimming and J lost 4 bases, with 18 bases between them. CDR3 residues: CAGPQFRGNQPQHF. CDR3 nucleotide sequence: TGTGCCGGCCCACAATTCCGAGGAAATCAGCCCCAGCATTTT.

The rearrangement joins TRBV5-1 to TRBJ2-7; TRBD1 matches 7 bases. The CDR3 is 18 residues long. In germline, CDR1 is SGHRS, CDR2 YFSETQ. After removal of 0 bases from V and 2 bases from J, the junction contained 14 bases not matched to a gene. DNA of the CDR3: TGCGCCAGCAGCTTGGGGGAGCCGGCTGGGACAGCGCCCTACGAGCAGTACTTC. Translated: CASSLGEPAGTAPYEQYF.

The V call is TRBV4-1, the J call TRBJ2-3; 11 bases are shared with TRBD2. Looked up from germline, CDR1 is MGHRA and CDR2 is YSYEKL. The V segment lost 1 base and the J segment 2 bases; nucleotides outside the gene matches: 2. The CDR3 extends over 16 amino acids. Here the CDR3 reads CASSQAGLAVTDTQYF. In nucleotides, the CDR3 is TGCGCCAGCAGCCAAGCGGGACTAGCGGTCACAGATACGCAGTATTTT.

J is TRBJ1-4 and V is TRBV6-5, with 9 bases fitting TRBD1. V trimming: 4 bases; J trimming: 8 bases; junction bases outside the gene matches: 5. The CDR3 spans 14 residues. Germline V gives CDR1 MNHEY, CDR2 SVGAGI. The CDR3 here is CASSSDRGGEKLFF. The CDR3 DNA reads TGTGCCAGCAGTTCGGACAGGGGAGGGGAAAAACTGTTTTTT.

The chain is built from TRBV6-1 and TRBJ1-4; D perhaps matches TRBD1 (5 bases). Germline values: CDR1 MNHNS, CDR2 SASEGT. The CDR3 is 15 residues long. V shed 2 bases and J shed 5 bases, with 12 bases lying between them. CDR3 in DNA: TGTGCCAGCAGTGAAAATCCAGGGCTCAATGAAAAACTGTTTTTT. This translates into CASSENPGLNEKLFF.

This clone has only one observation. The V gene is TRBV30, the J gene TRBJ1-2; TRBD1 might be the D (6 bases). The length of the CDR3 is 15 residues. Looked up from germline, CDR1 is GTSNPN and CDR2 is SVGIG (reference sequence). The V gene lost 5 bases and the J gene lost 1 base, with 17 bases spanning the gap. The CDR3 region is CAWQRTEQFNYGYTF. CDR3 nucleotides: TGTGCCTGGCAAAGGACAGAACAGTTTAACTATGGCTACACCTTC.